These 30 T cell receptor beta chains originate from one sample sequenced in a study of STAT5B mutations in CD4+ large granular lymphocyte leukemia. Clones were read by immunoSEQ multiplex PCR, and TCRdb kept only the in-frame ones, dropping some. The sample carries about 32,000 clones, 72% recorded once. The sample taken for sequencing was CD4+ T cells from blood buffy coats. These receptor sequences come from a human donor in good health.

A few counts support this clone. The chain couples TRBV19 to TRBJ1-4; a possible D gene is TRBD1 (6 bases). CDR3 length: 13 amino acids. Trimming removed 7 bases at V and 4 bases at J, with 10 bases between. Germline CDR1 LNHDA, CDR2 SQIVND (reference sequence). The CDR3 sequence: CASTDRLNEKLFF. For the CDR3, the DNA is TGTGCCAGTACAGACAGGCTTAATGAAAAACTGTTTTTT.

The V gene is TRBV7-2, the J gene TRBJ2-4; no clear D. The length of the CDR3 is 13 residues. Trimming took off 1 base at V and 6 bases at J, with 7 bases between the two ends. Germline V gives CDR1 SGHTA, CDR2 FQGNSA. The CDR3 nucleotides read TGTGCCAGCAGCTTAGGACGACGAAACATTCAGTACTTC. It encodes CASSLGRRNIQYF.

The V call is TRBV7-3, the J call TRBJ1-6, with D unresolved. In germline, CDR1 is SGHTA, CDR2 FQGTGA. This CDR3 contains 15 residues. The V and J ends lost 2 bases and 0 bases respectively, with 5 bases between them. DNA of the CDR3: TGTGCCAGCAGCTTATCCCCCTCCTATAATTCACCCCTCCACTTT. Protein: CASSLSPSYNSPLHF.

This clone has just one count. The V gene is TRBV28, the J gene TRBJ2-2; maybe TRBD1 (5 bases). Trimming removed 6 bases from V and 6 bases from J, with 17 bases in between. Germline V gives CDR1 MDHEN, CDR2 SYDVKM. The CDR3 is 15 residues long. CDR3 sequence reads: CASSLRTPSPGELFF. CDR3 nucleotides: TGTGCCAGCAGCTTACGGACACCTTCCCCCGGGGAGCTGTTTTTT. Full variable domain (rest looked up from reference TRBV28 and TRBJ2-2): DVKVTQSSRYLVKRTGEKVFLECVQDMDHENMFWYRQDPGLGLRLIYFSYDVKMKEKGDIPEGYSVSREKKERFSLILESASTNQTSMYLCASSLRTPSPGELFFGEGSRLTVL.

The chain carries TRBV7-9 and TRBJ1-4; TRBD1 aligns across 10 bases. The CDR3 runs 15 residues. CDR1 is SEHNR, CDR2 FQNEAQ, per germline (reference sequence). Trimming removed 11 bases from V and 6 bases from J; junction bases left unmatched: 12. The CDR3 sequence: CAVRRQGAGDEKLFF. CDR3 DNA sequence: TGTGCCGTGAGGAGACAGGGGGCAGGAGATGAAAAACTGTTTTTT. The full variable domain, with the rest looked up from reference TRBV7-9 and TRBJ1-4, is DTGVSQNPRHKITKRGQNVTFRCDPISEHNRLYWYRQTLGQGPEFLTYFQNEAQLEKSRLLSDRFSAERPKGSFSTLEIQRTEQGDSAMYLCAVRRQGAGDEKLFFGSGTQLSVL.

CDR3 sequence reads: CASSLALQGTQHF. DNA for the CDR3: TGTGCCAGCAGCTTAGCCCTGCAGGGGACCCAGCATTTT. The chain has TRBV7-3 and TRBJ1-5, with a tentative D call TRBD1 (6 bases). Trimming removed 2 bases from V and 11 bases from J, with 13 bases in between. The CDR3 length is 13 residues. Germline V gene lookup returns CDR1 SGHTA and CDR2 FQGTGA.

V is TRBV7-3 and J is TRBJ2-2; a weak D match, TRBD1 (6 bases). The germline V gene encodes CDR1 SGHTA and CDR2 FQGTGA. The CDR3 consists of 14 residues. Trimming stripped 1 base from V and 7 bases from J, with 10 bases between. CDR3 in amino acids: CASSLNRVDGELFF. CDR3 bases: TGTGCCAGCAGCTTAAACAGGGTAGACGGGGAGCTGTTTTTT.

This clone was counted once. V and J are TRBV14 and TRBJ2-7; D ambiguous. In germline, CDR1 is SGHDN, CDR2 FVKESK. The CDR3 consists of 16 residues. The V end was cut by 1 base, the J end by 0 bases, with 13 bases between. CDR3 DNA sequence: TGTGCCAGCAGCCAAGTGGCTCGATCCTCCTCCTACGAGCAGTACTTC. It codes for CASSQVARSSSYEQYF.

Only one count was recorded for this clone. Other DNA variants within this sample encode the same CDR3. The chain has TRBV6-6 and TRBJ1-3, with 7 nucleotides matching TRBD1. The J segment lost 4 bases and the V segment lost 0 bases, leaving 3 bases of the junction unmatched. Germline assignment: CDR1 MNHNY and CDR2 SVGAGI (reference sequence). The CDR3 has 15 amino acids. DNA for the CDR3: TGTGCCAGCAGTTACTCACAGGGGCGAGGAAACACCATATATTTT. Protein sequence: CASSYSQGRGNTIYF.

J is TRBJ1-1 and V is TRBV7-2; 10 positions match TRBD1. The germline gives CDR1 SGHTA, CDR2 FQGNSA. J was trimmed by 6 bases and V by 4 bases; bases with no gene match: 8. The CDR3 sequence is 15 residues long. In DNA form, the CDR3 reads TGTGCCAGCAGCTATGACAGGGGGCGGCAGCCTGAAGCTTTCTTT. Its protein is CASSYDRGRQPEAFF.

This clone was detected once. The rearrangement uses TRBV5-4 and TRBJ2-7; 14 positions match TRBD2. The CDR3 has 17 amino acids. With 4 bases clipped from V and 3 bases from J, the junction kept 9 bases outside the gene matches. Germline V gene data show CDR1 as SGHNT and CDR2 as YYREEE (reference sequence). This CDR3 reads CASSTPGLAGVYYEQYF. CDR3 sequence (DNA): TGTGCCAGCAGCACACCGGGACTAGCGGGGGTCTACTACGAGCAGTACTTC. Full variable domain (rest looked up from reference TRBV5-4 and TRBJ2-7): ETGVTQSPTHLIKTRGQQVTLRCSSQSGHNTVSWYQQALGQGPQFIFQYYREEENGRGNFPPRFSGLQFPNYSSELNVNALELDDSALYLCASSTPGLAGVYYEQYFGPGTRLTVT.

The V and J genes are TRBV10-3 and TRBJ1-1; D is unresolved. Germline V gene data show CDR1 as ENHRY and CDR2 as SYGVKD. This CDR3 has 13 residues. The V end was cut by 8 bases, the J end by 4 bases, with 14 bases between. The chain's CDR3 is CAIGPETTTEAFF. In DNA, the CDR3 is TGTGCCATCGGGCCAGAGACTACCACTGAAGCTTTCTTT.

This chain connects TRBV29-1 to TRBJ2-7; D is perhaps TRBD1 or TRBD2 (7 bases each). Germline loops: CDR1 SQVTM, CDR2 ANQGSEA. V was pared by 2 bases and J by 3 bases, with 14 bases between. The CDR3 contains 14 residues. The CDR3: CSVEMSGGGYEQYF. For the CDR3, the DNA is TGCAGCGTTGAAATGTCAGGGGGGGGCTACGAGCAGTACTTC.

The chain links TRBV14 to TRBJ2-1, with D tentatively TRBD1 or TRBD2 (5 bases each). Germline V gene lookup returns CDR1 SGHDN and CDR2 FVKESK. The CDR3 has 16 residues. The V and J ends lost 5 bases and 2 bases respectively, with 16 bases between them. Here the CDR3 reads CASSYPGTFAYNEQFF. The CDR3, as DNA: TGTGCCAGCAGCTACCCAGGGACGTTCGCCTACAATGAGCAGTTCTTC.

J is TRBJ2-1 and V is TRBV7-9; D may be TRBD1 (5 bases). From germline, CDR1 is SEHNR and CDR2 FQNEAQ (reference sequence). The V end was cut by 4 bases, the J end by 15 bases, with 16 bases between. The CDR3 length is 12 residues. CDR3 loop: CASSYGQNPWFF. CDR3 DNA sequence: TGTGCCAGCAGCTACGGACAAAACCCATGGTTCTTC.

CDR3 DNA: TGTGCCAGTAGTATCCTGAATGCTCAGCCCCAGCATTTT. This sequence encodes CASSILNAQPQHF. This chain links TRBV19 with TRBJ1-5; no clear D gene. This CDR3 region has 13 residues. The germline V and J ends were trimmed by 3 bases and 6 bases, with 9 bases remaining between them. The germline V gene has CDR1 LNHDA and CDR2 SQIVND (reference sequence).

This clone was detected only a few times. V gene TRBV27 combines with J gene TRBJ2-7; D gene ambiguous. V gave up 8 bases and J gave up 3 bases, with 8 bases separating them. The CDR3 has 11 residues. CDR1 and CDR2 (germline): MNHEY, SMNVEV (reference sequence). The CDR3 here is CASGNFYEQYF. The CDR3 DNA reads as TGTGCCAGCGGGAACTTCTACGAGCAGTACTTC.

The V call is TRBV6-5, the J call TRBJ1-2; TRBD1 matches at 7 bases. From germline, CDR1 is MNHEY and CDR2 SVGAGI. With V trimmed by 0 bases and J by 8 bases, 6 bases remained unmatched. The CDR3 has 14 residues. This chain's CDR3 is CASSYSSTGNGYTF. The CDR3 DNA follows: TGTGCCAGCAGTTACTCCTCGACAGGGAACGGCTACACCTTC.

This clone was seen only a few times. J is TRBJ1-2 and V is TRBV4-3; D is undetermined. The CDR3 is 15 residues long. V gave up 0 bases and J gave up 0 bases, with 8 bases separating them. Germline V lookup: CDR1 LGHNA, CDR2 YSLEER. The CDR3: CASSQDAASNYGYTF. Written as DNA, the CDR3 is TGCGCCAGCAGCCAAGATGCGGCGTCTAACTATGGCTACACCTTC.

This clone was seen a handful of times. V gene TRBV14 combines with J gene TRBJ1-2, with D uncertain. Trimming removed 1 base at V and 11 bases at J, with 8 bases between. The CDR3 totals 11 residues. Looked up from germline, CDR1 is SGHDN and CDR2 is FVKESK. The CDR3 loop reads CASSQGAAYTF. Written as DNA, the CDR3 is TGTGCCAGCAGCCAAGGGGCAGCTTACACCTTC.

This chain uses TRBV7-2 with TRBJ1-5; D remains ambiguous. The germline gives CDR1 SGHTA, CDR2 FQGNSA. V lost 6 bases, J lost 3 bases, and 12 bases lay in between. This CDR3 is built from 14 residues. The CDR3 here is CASSFDGPNQPQHF. The DNA of the CDR3 is TGTGCCAGCAGTTTTGACGGTCCCAATCAGCCCCAGCATTTT.

This chain uses TRBV5-1 with TRBJ2-3; D is undetermined. V dropped 3 bases and J dropped 0 bases, with 8 bases sitting between them. Germline V lookup: CDR1 SGHRS, CDR2 YFSETQ. This CDR3 is built from 14 residues. CDR3 protein: CASSSMSSTDTQYF. The DNA for the CDR3 is TGCGCCAGCAGCTCCATGTCTAGCACAGATACGCAGTATTTT.

This clone was observed once. The chain couples TRBV29-1 to TRBJ2-1; TRBD1 matches at 9 bases. J lost 8 bases, V lost 3 bases, and 14 bases had no gene match. In germline, CDR1 is SQVTM, CDR2 ANQGSEA. This CDR3 comprises 16 residues. This CDR3 reads CSVDGRDRVFWDEQFF. The CDR3 nucleotides read TGCAGCGTTGATGGCCGGGACAGGGTTTTTTGGGATGAGCAGTTCTTC.

This clone has only a few counts. This chain links TRBV11-2 with TRBJ1-6; the D is unclear. V was cut by 3 bases and J by 8 bases, with 8 bases left in between. This CDR3 has 13 residues. CDR1 is SGHAT and CDR2 is FQNNGV in the germline V gene. The CDR3 bases are TGTGCCAGCAGCTTCGATTTCTATTCACCCCTCCACTTT. This sequence encodes CASSFDFYSPLHF.

This clone was seen a handful of times. The chain couples TRBV2 to TRBJ1-5; D remains unclear. This CDR3 has 15 amino acids. Germline loops: CDR1 SNHLY, CDR2 FYNNEI. V lost 3 bases to trimming and J lost 2 bases, with 11 bases between them. The CDR3 protein is CASSDGARGNQPQHF. CDR3 coding DNA: TGTGCCAGCAGTGACGGTGCGAGGGGCAATCAGCCCCAGCATTTT.

The chain carries TRBV12-5 and TRBJ1-1, with 9 bases lining up with TRBD1. The V segment lost 1 base and the J segment 14 bases; nucleotides outside the gene matches: 11. Germline V gives CDR1 LGHNT, CDR2 FRNRAP. CDR3 size: 14 residues. The CDR3, as DNA: TGTGCTAGTGGTTTGGGCCGGGACAGGGAAAGGCTATTCTTT. It encodes CASGLGRDRERLFF.

The chain is built from TRBV2 and TRBJ1-6; D call uncertain. The germline V and J ends were trimmed by 10 bases and 2 bases, with 12 bases remaining between them. The CDR3 covers 14 residues. The germline CDR1 and CDR2 sequences are SNHLY and FYNNEI. CDR3 region: CATSLTPYNSPLHF. CDR3 bases: TGTGCCACCTCCCTGACCCCCTATAATTCACCCCTCCACTTT.

This clone appeared a few times. V usage is TRBV6-9 and J usage is TRBJ1-1; D unresolved. V dropped 5 bases and J dropped 0 bases, with 7 bases sitting between them. This CDR3 comprises 13 residues. From germline, CDR1 is MNHGY and CDR2 SVAAGI. The CDR3, as DNA: TGTGCCAGCAGTCCCGTCCTGAACACTGAAGCTTTCTTT. It yields the protein CASSPVLNTEAFF.

The rearrangement joins TRBV28 to TRBJ2-5, with D maybe TRBD2 (5 bases). The CDR3 totals 15 residues. V was trimmed by 8 bases and J by 9 bases, leaving 25 bases between them. Germline CDR1 reads MDHEN; CDR2 reads SYDVKM. CDR3 sequence (DNA): TGTGCCAGCTCCATCCCTCCTGAGGGAGCTCGGGCCCAGTACTTC. Translation: CASSIPPEGARAQYF. Full variable domain (rest looked up from reference TRBV28 and TRBJ2-5): DVKVTQSSRYLVKRTGEKVFLECVQDMDHENMFWYRQDPGLGLRLIYFSYDVKMKEKGDIPEGYSVSREKKERFSLILESASTNQTSMYLCASSIPPEGARAQYFGPGTRLLVL.

This sequence joins TRBV11-2 and TRBJ2-7; TRBD2 is a possible D gene (7 bases). The V gene lost 3 bases and the J gene lost 2 bases, with 20 bases spanning the gap. Looked up from germline, CDR1 is SGHAT and CDR2 is FQNNGV. The CDR3 length is 17 residues. CDR3 DNA sequence: TGTGCCAGCAGCTTTGCGGTATCCGGGAGGACAGCCTACGAGCAGTACTTC. Translated: CASSFAVSGRTAYEQYF.